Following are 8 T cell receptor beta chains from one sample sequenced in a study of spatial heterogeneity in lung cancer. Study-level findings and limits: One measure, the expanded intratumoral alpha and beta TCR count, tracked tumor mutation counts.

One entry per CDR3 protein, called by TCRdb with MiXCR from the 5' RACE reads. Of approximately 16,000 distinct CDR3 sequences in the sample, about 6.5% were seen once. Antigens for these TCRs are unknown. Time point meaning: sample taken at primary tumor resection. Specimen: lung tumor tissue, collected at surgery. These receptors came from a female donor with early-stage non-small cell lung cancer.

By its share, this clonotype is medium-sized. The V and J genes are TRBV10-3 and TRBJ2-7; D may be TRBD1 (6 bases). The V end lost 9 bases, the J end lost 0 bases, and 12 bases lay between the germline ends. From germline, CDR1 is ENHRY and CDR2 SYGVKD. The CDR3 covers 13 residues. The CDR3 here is CAIGQSSSYEQYF. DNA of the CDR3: TGTGCCATAGGACAGTCCAGCTCCTACGAGCAGTACTTC.

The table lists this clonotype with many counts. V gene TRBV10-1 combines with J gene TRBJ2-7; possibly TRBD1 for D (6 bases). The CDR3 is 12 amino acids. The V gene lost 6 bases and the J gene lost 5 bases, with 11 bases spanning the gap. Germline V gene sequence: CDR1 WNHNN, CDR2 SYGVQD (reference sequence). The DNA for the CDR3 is TGCGCCAGCAGCCCCCGGGACAACGAGCAGTACTTC. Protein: CASSPRDNEQYF.

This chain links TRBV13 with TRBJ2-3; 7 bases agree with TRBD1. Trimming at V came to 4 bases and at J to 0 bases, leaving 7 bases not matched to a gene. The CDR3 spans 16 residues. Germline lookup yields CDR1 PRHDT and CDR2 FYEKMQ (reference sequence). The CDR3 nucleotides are TGTGCCAGCAGCTCCAGGACAGGCACTAGCACAGATACGCAGTATTTT. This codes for CASSSRTGTSTDTQYF.

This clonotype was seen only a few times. Here the CDR3 DNA reads TGTGCCAGCTCTCCGAGGTTTTGGACCTTC. Amino acid sequence: CASSPRFWTF. This chain links TRBV27 with TRBJ1-2; D is unclear. Germline V gene lookup returns CDR1 MNHEY and CDR2 SMNVEV (reference sequence). This CDR3 contains 10 residues. Trimming removed 8 bases at V and 14 bases at J, with 15 bases between.

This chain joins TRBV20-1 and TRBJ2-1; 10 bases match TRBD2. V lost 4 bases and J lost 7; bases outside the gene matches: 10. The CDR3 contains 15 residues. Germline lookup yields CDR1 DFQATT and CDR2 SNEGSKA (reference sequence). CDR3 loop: CSATQLAGSHNEQFF. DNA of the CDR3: TGCAGTGCTACCCAACTAGCGGGGTCTCATAATGAGCAGTTCTTC.

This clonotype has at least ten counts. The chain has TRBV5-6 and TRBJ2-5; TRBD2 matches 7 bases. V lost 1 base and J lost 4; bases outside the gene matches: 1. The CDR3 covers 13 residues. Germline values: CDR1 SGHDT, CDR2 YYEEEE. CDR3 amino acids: CASSLRTRETQYF. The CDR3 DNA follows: TGTGCCAGCAGCTTGAGGACTAGAGAGACCCAGTACTTC. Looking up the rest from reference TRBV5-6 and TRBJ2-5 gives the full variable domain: DAGVTQSPTHLIKTRGQQVTLRCSPKSGHDTVSWYQQALGQGPQFIFQYYEEEERQRGNFPDRFSGHQFPNYSSELNVNALLLGDSALYLCASSLRTRETQYFGPGTRLLVL.

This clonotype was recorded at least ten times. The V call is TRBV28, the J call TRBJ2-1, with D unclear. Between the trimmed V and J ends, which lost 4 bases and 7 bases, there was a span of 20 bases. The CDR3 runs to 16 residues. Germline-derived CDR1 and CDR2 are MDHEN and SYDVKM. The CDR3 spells CASSSPGERYGNEQFF. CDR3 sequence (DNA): TGTGCCAGCAGTTCGCCCGGCGAGAGGTACGGAAATGAGCAGTTCTTC.

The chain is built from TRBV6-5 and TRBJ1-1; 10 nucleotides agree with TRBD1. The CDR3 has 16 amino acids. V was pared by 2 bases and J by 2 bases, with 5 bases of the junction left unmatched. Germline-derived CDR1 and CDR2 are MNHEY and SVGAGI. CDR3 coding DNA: TGTGCCAGCAGTTACGTGACAGGGGGCCTCAACACTGAAGCTTTCTTT. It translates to CASSYVTGGLNTEAFF.